A single sample is the source of the 3 T cell receptor beta chains below, sequenced in a study of control samples from healthy donors and cancer patients. Here immunoSEQ multiplex PCR was the method, and the copy in TCRdb shows in-frame clones only, minus some. Of about 130,000 clones in the sample, 90% to 95% were seen once. The specimen was PBMCs. The receptors were gathered from a man in his 60s with colorectal cancer.

This clone was seen just once. J is TRBJ2-2 and V is TRBV5-6, with 8 bases matching TRBD1. The CDR3 totals 15 residues. V shed 0 bases, J shed 4 bases, and the junction held 2 bases outside the gene matches. The germline CDR1 and CDR2 sequences are SGHDT and YYEEEE. The CDR3: CASSLGDRLTGELFF. CDR3 sequence (DNA): TGTGCCAGCAGCTTGGGGGACAGGCTCACCGGGGAGCTGTTTTTT.

The chain employs TRBV30 and TRBJ2-5, with D possibly matching TRBD1 (5 bases). Between the trimmed V and J ends, which lost 2 bases and 5 bases, there was a span of 6 bases. CDR3 length equals 11 residues. The germline gives CDR1 GTSNPN, CDR2 SVGIG (reference sequence). The CDR3 here is CAWSRGETQYF. The CDR3 DNA reads TGTGCCTGGAGTAGGGGTGAGACCCAGTACTTC.

The rearrangement links TRBV19 to TRBJ1-5, with D possibly being TRBD1 (6 bases). This CDR3 region has 16 residues. Germline V CDR1 and CDR2: LNHDA, SQIVND (reference sequence). Trimming took 6 bases from V and 1 from J, leaving 16 bases between them. CDR3: CASRGGGRLSNQPQHF. The DNA of the CDR3 is TGTGCCAGTAGAGGGGGGGGCCGACTAAGCAATCAGCCCCAGCATTTT.